The T cell receptor beta chain under discussion was sequenced for a study of T cells after yellow fever vaccination. TCRdb analysed the 5' RACE reads with MiXCR anew, one entry per CDR3 protein. The data hold a few hundred thousand distinct CDR3 sequences, with roughly 4.3% observed a single time. Sequenced material: PBMCs, taken 5 days after the yellow fever booster vaccination. The clonotype was recovered from a man between 18 and 35 years old who received the YFV17D yellow fever vaccine.

The CDR3 bases are TGTGCCAGCACCACAGGGGGTTTGACTGAAGCTTTCTTT. Translated: CASTTGGLTEAFF. The chain employs TRBV6-5 and TRBJ1-1; 8 bases are shared with TRBD1. Germline V gene lookup returns CDR1 MNHEY and CDR2 SVGAGI. The CDR3 has 13 residues. With 7 bases clipped from V and 5 bases from J, the junction kept 6 bases outside the gene matches.